This T cell receptor beta chain was sequenced for a study of T cells in narcolepsy. Study-wide context: Donors had narcolepsy type 1 or type 2, or were healthy controls. General study results and limits: Blood of same and different patients, but not healthy controls, reportedly held recurring autoreactive clonotypes. Comparing one patient's CSF and blood CD4+ clonotypes highlighted HCRT- and TRIB2-specific autoreactive clonotypes.

On this clone itself: The antigen is undetermined.

Germline CDR1 and CDR2: MNHEY and SVGAGI. The CDR3 is made up of 13 amino acids. V was shortened by 0 bases and J by 2 bases, with 4 bases between the two germline ends. Sequencing used immunoSEQ multiplex PCR; TCRdb keeps in-frame clones, though not all of them. The sample has tens of thousands of clones, approximately 83% seen once. Sequencing input: CD45RA- memory CD4+ T cells from PBMCs. This TCR came from a human donor with narcolepsy. The J gene is TRBJ1-2, the V gene TRBV6-5; D unresolved. Here the CDR3 DNA reads TGTGCCAGCAGTTACTCGAAAAACTATGGCTACACCTTC. Protein sequence: CASSYSKNYGYTF.